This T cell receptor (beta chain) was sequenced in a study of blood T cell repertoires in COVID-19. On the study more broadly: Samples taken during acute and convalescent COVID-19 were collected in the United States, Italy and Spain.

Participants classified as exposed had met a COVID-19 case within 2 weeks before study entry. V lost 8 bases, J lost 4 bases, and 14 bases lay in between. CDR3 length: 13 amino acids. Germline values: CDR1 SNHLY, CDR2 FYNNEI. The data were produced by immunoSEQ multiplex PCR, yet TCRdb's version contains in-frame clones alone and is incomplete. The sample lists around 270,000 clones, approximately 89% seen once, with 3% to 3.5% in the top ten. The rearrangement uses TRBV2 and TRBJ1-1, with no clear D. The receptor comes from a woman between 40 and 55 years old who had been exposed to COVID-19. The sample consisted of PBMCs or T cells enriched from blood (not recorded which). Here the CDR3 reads CASGPRAGTEAFF. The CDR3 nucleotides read TGTGCCAGCGGGCCCCGTGCGGGCACTGAAGCTTTCTTT.